This entry features one T cell receptor (beta chain) sequence. The sample is drawn from a study of control samples from healthy donors and cancer patients. Sequenced by immunoSEQ multiplex PCR; TCRdb stores in-frame clones only, minus some. The table has 130,000 to 150,000 clones, about nine tenths seen once. V was cut by 3 bases and J by 2 bases, with 19 bases left in between. The CDR3 extends over 17 amino acids. CDR1 SGHDN and CDR2 FVKESK come from the germline V gene. The chain carries TRBV14 and TRBJ2-5; D perhaps matches TRBD1 (6 bases). This sequence was found in a man aged 25-45 years in good health. Sample: blood. Here the CDR3 reads CASSHGLSWGPQETQYF. The CDR3 DNA reads TGTGCCAGCAGCCACGGACTTTCTTGGGGGCCGCAAGAGACCCAGTACTTC.